These 21 T cell receptor beta chains were sequenced from one sample in a study of T cells after yellow fever vaccination. TCRdb ran MiXCR on the 5' RACE reads and lists one entry per CDR3 protein. The table records about 260,000 distinct CDR3 sequences, approximately 13% of them present only once. Sample: CD4+ T cells sorted from PBMCs, taken 45 days after the yellow fever booster vaccination. These receptor sequences come from a man between 25 and 39 years old who received the YFV17D yellow fever vaccine.

J is TRBJ2-1 and V is TRBV12-3 or TRBV12-4; the match to TRBD2 covers 8 bases. The CDR3 covers 15 residues. V shed 3 bases, J shed 7 bases, and the junction held 8 bases outside the gene matches. The CDR3 DNA is TGTGCCAGCAGTTTCGACTCCGGGACTAGGAATGAGCAGTTCTTC. This sequence encodes CASSFDSGTRNEQFF.

This clonotype was recorded many times. The genes are TRBV7-2 and TRBJ2-7; the D gene is possibly TRBD1 (5 bases). V lost 4 bases and J lost 7, with 17 bases in between. This CDR3 has 14 residues. The germline gives CDR1 SGHTA, CDR2 FQGNSA. CDR3 in DNA: TGTGCCAGCAGCTCGACAGTAAGAGGTGGGGAGCAGTACTTC. This codes for CASSSTVRGGEQYF.

The rearrangement joins TRBV11-2 to TRBJ2-1; TRBD2 aligns across 13 bases. Germline CDR1 SGHAT, CDR2 FQNNGV. CDR3 size: 17 residues. J was trimmed by 7 bases and V by 0 bases; bases with no gene match: 6. The CDR3 DNA follows: TGTGCCAGCAGCTTAGAAGGACTAGCGGGAGTAAGGAATGAGCAGTTCTTC. This encodes CASSLEGLAGVRNEQFF.

The chain employs TRBV9 and TRBJ2-3, with a weak D call TRBD2 (5 bases). Trimming left V 0 bases short and J 2 bases short, with 10 bases between. The CDR3 loop spans 15 amino acids. CDR1 and CDR2 from the germline V gene are SGDLS and YYNGEE. The CDR3 coding sequence is TGTGCCAGCAGCGTAGATCCCGGGGTCACAGATACGCAGTATTTT. Protein sequence: CASSVDPGVTDTQYF.

The table lists this clonotype with a few counts. The chain combines TRBV7-9 with TRBJ1-4; D is uncertain. This CDR3 comprises 15 residues. The V end lost 5 bases, the J end lost 3 bases, and 13 bases lay between the germline ends. Germline assignment: CDR1 SEHNR and CDR2 FQNEAQ (reference sequence). CDR3 DNA: TGTGCCAGCAGCATCAACGTTGGGTCTAATGAAAAACTGTTTTTT. Protein sequence: CASSINVGSNEKLFF.

The V and J genes are TRBV10-3 and TRBJ1-2; D is possibly TRBD1 (5 bases). Looked up from germline, CDR1 is ENHRY and CDR2 is SYGVKD. This CDR3 region has 15 residues. The ends were cut back, 0 bases at V and 4 bases at J, with 12 bases in the middle. The CDR3 reads CAISESDQGGYGYTF. In nucleotides, the CDR3 is TGTGCCATCAGTGAGTCGGACCAGGGCGGCTATGGCTACACCTTC.

The chain couples TRBV7-9 to TRBJ1-1; D possibly corresponds to TRBD1 (6 bases). CDR1 and CDR2 (germline): SEHNR, FQNEAQ (reference sequence). Trimming took 7 bases from V and 4 from J, leaving 16 bases between them. The CDR3 loop spans 14 amino acids. In DNA form, the CDR3 reads TGTGCCAGCACCGACGCAGAGACAGGCACTGAAGCTTTCTTT. It is translated as CASTDAETGTEAFF. Drawing the rest from reference TRBV7-9 and TRBJ1-1, the complete variable domain is DTGVSQNPRHKITKRGQNVTFRCDPISEHNRLYWYRQTLGQGPEFLTYFQNEAQLEKSRLLSDRFSAERPKGSFSTLEIQRTEQGDSAMYLCASTDAETGTEAFFGQGTRLTVV.

This clonotype occurred a few times. The CDR3, as DNA: TGCAGTGCTAGGAAATCAGGGGGCACCTTAGCCAAAAACATTCAGTACTTC. Translating it yields CSARKSGGTLAKNIQYF. J is TRBJ2-4 and V is TRBV20-1; 8 bases match TRBD1. The CDR3 is made up of 17 amino acids. The junction had 10 bases not matched to a gene; V was cut back by 3 bases and J by 0 bases. Per germline, CDR1 DFQATT and CDR2 SNEGSKA (reference sequence).

This chain connects TRBV20-1 to TRBJ2-1; 7 bases fit TRBD2. The germline V gene has CDR1 DFQATT and CDR2 SNEGSKA (reference sequence). V was pared by 3 bases and J by 10 bases, with 9 bases of the junction left unmatched. This CDR3 contains 13 residues. This CDR3 is CSASGRTLREQFF. In DNA, the CDR3 is TGCAGTGCTAGCGGGAGGACCCTGAGGGAGCAGTTCTTC.

The chain has TRBV6-1 and TRBJ2-1; a weak D match, TRBD2 (5 bases). The CDR3 consists of 15 residues. Germline CDR1 reads MNHNS; CDR2 reads SASEGT. Deletions cut 7 bases from V and 3 bases from J, with 16 bases between. CDR3 in DNA: TGTGCCAGCAATCGGGTGGGAGTGAACTACAATGAGCAGTTCTTC. Translating it yields CASNRVGVNYNEQFF.

This clonotype has a handful of counts. The chain links TRBV5-1 to TRBJ2-1; tentatively, D is TRBD2 (6 bases). Trimming shortened V by 4 bases and J by 6 bases, and 20 bases separated the two germline ends. Per the germline V gene, CDR1 is SGHRS and CDR2 is YFSETQ. The CDR3 length is 16 residues. The CDR3 DNA reads as TGCGCCAGCAGCAGCATGGGTGGGCTAGCGACCAATGAGCAGTTCTTC. It encodes CASSSMGGLATNEQFF.

As to this clonotype: At one of its ends the junction is not consistent with the germline gene, which may arise from a read error. The rearrangement joins TRBV6-4 to TRBJ2-2; D unclear. The CDR3 sequence is 12 residues long. Germline V gene lookup returns CDR1 MRHNA and CDR2 SNTAGT. The CDR3 loop is CASTDSTGELFF. The CDR3, as DNA: TGTGCCAGCACTGACTCAACCGGGGAGCTGTTTTTT.

This chain joins TRBV7-8 and TRBJ2-5; 9 bases agree with TRBD1. CDR3 length equals 15 residues. The trim removed 4 bases at V and 5 bases at J, leaving 8 bases unmatched. The germline CDR1 and CDR2 sequences are SGHVS and FQNEAQ. In nucleotides, the CDR3 is TGTGCCAGCAGCTCCGGGGACAGGGTCGTCGAGACCCAGTACTTC. Translation: CASSSGDRVVETQYF.

This clonotype was seen more than once but under ten times. The chain has TRBV4-3 and TRBJ2-1, with D possibly being TRBD1 or TRBD2 (5 bases each). The V end lost 3 bases, the J end lost 10 bases, and 16 bases lay between the germline ends. Germline V gene lookup returns CDR1 LGHNA and CDR2 YSLEER. The CDR3 sequence is 14 residues long. CDR3 region: CASSHEGKPREQFF. DNA of the CDR3: TGCGCCAGCAGCCATGAGGGGAAACCACGCGAGCAGTTCTTC.

J is TRBJ1-6 and V is TRBV9; 7 bases align to TRBD1. The CDR3 runs 17 residues. After removal of 4 bases from V and 9 bases from J, the junction contained 16 bases not matched to a gene. Per the germline V gene, CDR1 is SGDLS and CDR2 is YYNGEE. The CDR3 region has the DNA TGTGCCAGCAGCTCAGGAGGGGGCCTCGGTGTAGCTTCACCCCTCCACTTT. Translating gives CASSSGGGLGVASPLHF. Full variable domain (remainder filled in from reference TRBV9 and TRBJ1-6): DSGVTQTPKHLITATGQRVTLRCSPRSGDLSVYWYQQSLDQGLQFLIQYYNGEERAKGNILERFSAQQFPDLHSELNLSSLELGDSALYFCASSSGGGLGVASPLHFGNGTRLTVT.

As concerns this clonotype: The junction shows a germline mismatch at one end, possibly a read error. CDR3 protein: CSAKTTLRADKQYF. The CDR3 DNA sequence: TGCAGTGCTAAGACTACTCTTCGTGCAGATAAGCAGTATTTT. The rearrangement links TRBV20-1 to TRBJ2-3; possible D gene TRBD2, 5 bases. Germline V gives CDR1 DFQATT, CDR2 SNEGSKA (reference sequence). The CDR3 is made up of 14 amino acids.

This clonotype turned up a few times. The genes are TRBV5-1 and TRBJ1-5; possible D gene TRBD1, 5 bases. CDR3 length equals 13 residues. The germline V gene has CDR1 SGHRS and CDR2 YFSETQ. V was pared by 5 bases and J by 2 bases, with 8 bases between. CDR3 loop: CASRRDRNQPQHF. The CDR3 DNA reads as TGCGCCAGCAGGAGGGACCGCAATCAGCCCCAGCATTTT.

There are many counts of this clonotype. This chain connects TRBV12-3 or TRBV12-4 to TRBJ2-7, with D tentatively TRBD1 (6 bases). The CDR3 runs 14 residues. Deletions cut 4 bases from V and 6 bases from J, with 16 bases between. CDR3 amino acids: CASSSGLGGSEQYF. CDR3 coding DNA: TGTGCCAGCAGTTCCGGCCTAGGGGGTTCCGAGCAGTACTTC.

The chain uses TRBV20-1 and TRBJ2-7; 7 nucleotides line up with TRBD2. Germline CDR1 and CDR2: DFQATT and SNEGSKA (reference sequence). The CDR3 is 17 amino acids. The V and J ends lost 3 bases and 1 base, in that order; junction bases with no gene match: 15. The CDR3 protein is CSAREDSSGFPSYEQYF. CDR3 sequence (DNA): TGCAGTGCTAGGGAGGATAGTAGCGGGTTCCCTTCCTACGAGCAGTACTTC.

This clonotype was recorded many times. The rearrangement joins TRBV29-1 to TRBJ1-3; D is uncertain. CDR1 is SQVTM, CDR2 ANQGSEA, per germline. V lost 0 bases and J lost 5, with 8 bases in between. The CDR3 consists of 13 residues. The CDR3 bases are TGCAGCGTTGAAGATGGGGTTAGAAACACCATATATTTT. It translates to CSVEDGVRNTIYF.

The chain employs TRBV5-1 and TRBJ2-7, with 7 bases lining up with TRBD2. The CDR3 contains 13 residues. J gave up 4 bases and V 6 bases, and 7 bases lay outside the gene matches. Germline lookup yields CDR1 SGHRS and CDR2 YFSETQ. The CDR3 reads CASTLGREYEQYF. DNA for the CDR3: TGCGCCAGCACCCTAGGGCGGGAGTACGAGCAGTACTTC.